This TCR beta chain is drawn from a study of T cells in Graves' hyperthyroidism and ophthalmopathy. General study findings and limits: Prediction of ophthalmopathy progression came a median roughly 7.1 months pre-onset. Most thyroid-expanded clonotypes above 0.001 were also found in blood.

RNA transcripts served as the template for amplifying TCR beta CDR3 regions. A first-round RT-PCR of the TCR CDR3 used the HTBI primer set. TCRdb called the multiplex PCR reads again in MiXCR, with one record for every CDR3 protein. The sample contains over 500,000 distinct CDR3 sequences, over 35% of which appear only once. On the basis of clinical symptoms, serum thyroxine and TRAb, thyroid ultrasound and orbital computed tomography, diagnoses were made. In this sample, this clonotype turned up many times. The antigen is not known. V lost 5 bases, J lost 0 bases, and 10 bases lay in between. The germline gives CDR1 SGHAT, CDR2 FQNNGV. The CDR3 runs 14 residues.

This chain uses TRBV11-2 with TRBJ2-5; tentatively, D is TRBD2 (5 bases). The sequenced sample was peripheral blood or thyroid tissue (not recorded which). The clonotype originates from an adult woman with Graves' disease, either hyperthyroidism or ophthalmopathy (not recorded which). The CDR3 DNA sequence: TGTGCCAGCAGCCGGCGGGCGGACCAAGAGACCCAGTACTTC. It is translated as CASSRRADQETQYF.